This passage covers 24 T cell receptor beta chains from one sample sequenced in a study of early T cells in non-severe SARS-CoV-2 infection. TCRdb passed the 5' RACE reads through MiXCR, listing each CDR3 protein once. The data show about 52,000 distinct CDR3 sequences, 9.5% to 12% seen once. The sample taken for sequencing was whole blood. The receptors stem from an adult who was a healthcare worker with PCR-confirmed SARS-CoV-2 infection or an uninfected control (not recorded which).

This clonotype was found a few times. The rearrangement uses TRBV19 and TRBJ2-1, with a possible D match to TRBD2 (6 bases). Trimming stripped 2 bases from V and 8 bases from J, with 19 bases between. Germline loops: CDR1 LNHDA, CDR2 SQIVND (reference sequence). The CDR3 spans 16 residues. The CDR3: CASSIKGPTSFHEQFF. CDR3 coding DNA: TGTGCCAGTAGTATAAAGGGGCCGACTAGTTTCCATGAGCAGTTCTTC.

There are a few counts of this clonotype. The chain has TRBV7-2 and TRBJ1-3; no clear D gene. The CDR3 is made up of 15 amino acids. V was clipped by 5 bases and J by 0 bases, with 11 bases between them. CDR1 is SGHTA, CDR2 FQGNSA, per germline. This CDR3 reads CASSPQAGSGNTIYF. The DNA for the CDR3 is TGTGCCAGCAGCCCGCAGGCCGGCTCTGGAAACACCATATATTTT.

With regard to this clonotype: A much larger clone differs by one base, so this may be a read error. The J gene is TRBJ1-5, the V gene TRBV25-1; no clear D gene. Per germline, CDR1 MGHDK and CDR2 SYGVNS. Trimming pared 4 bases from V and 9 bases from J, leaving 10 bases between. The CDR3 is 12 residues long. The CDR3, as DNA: TGTGCCAGCAGTGGGGGAGTGTGGCCCCAGCATTTT. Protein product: CASSGGVWPQHF. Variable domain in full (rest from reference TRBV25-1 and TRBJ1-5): EADIYQTPRYLVIGTGKKITLECSQTMGHDKMYWYQQDPGMELHLIHYSYGVNSTEKGDLSSESTVSRIRTEHFPLTLESARPSHTSQYLCASSGGVWPQHFGDGTRLSIL.

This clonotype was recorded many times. The CDR3 region is CATSDPTGMETQYF. The CDR3 bases are TGTGCCACCAGTGATCCCACAGGGATGGAGACCCAGTACTTC. The rearrangement uses TRBV24-1 and TRBJ2-5, with D maybe TRBD1 (6 bases). Trimming cost V 3 bases and J 5 bases, with 12 bases left between them. Germline loops: CDR1 KGHDR, CDR2 SFDVKD. CDR3 length equals 14 residues.

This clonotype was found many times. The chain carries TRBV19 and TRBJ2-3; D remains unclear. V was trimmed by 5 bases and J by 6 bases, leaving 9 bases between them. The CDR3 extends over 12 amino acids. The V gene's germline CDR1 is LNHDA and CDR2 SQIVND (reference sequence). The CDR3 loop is CASSPSGDTQYF. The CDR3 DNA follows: TGTGCCAGTAGTCCGTCTGGGGATACGCAGTATTTT.

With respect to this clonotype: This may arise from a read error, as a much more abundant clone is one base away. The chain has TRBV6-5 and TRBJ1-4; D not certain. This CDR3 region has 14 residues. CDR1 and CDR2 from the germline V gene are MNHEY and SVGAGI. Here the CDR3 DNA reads TGTGTCAGCAGTTACTCGAGCAGGAATGAAAAACTGTTTTTT. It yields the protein CVSSYSSRNEKLFF.

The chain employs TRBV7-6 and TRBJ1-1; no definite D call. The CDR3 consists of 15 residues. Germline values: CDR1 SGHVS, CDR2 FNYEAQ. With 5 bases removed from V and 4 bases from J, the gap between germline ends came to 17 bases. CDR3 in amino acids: CASSPQRLYGTEAFF. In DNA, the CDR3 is TGTGCCAGCAGCCCACAGAGGTTGTATGGCACTGAAGCTTTCTTT.

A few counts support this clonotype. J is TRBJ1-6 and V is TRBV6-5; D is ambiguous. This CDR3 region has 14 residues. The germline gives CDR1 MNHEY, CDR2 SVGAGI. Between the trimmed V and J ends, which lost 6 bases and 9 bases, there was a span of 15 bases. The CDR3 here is CASRAGVMGSPLHF. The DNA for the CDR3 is TGTGCCAGCAGGGCAGGCGTGATGGGTTCACCCCTCCACTTT.

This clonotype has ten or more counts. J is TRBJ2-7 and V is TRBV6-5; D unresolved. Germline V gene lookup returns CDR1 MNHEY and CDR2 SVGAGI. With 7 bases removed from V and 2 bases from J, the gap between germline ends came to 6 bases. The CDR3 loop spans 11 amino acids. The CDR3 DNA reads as TGTGCCAGCACTGGGACCTACGAGCAGTACTTC. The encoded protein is CASTGTYEQYF.

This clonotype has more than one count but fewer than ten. The DNA of the CDR3 is TGCAGCGTTGAGATGCGGTTCTACAATGAGCAGTTCTTC. As protein: CSVEMRFYNEQFF. The chain links TRBV29-1 to TRBJ2-1; D is unresolved. V lost 3 bases to trimming and J lost 3 bases, with 9 bases between them. This CDR3 has 13 amino acids. Germline CDR1 SQVTM, CDR2 ANQGSEA.

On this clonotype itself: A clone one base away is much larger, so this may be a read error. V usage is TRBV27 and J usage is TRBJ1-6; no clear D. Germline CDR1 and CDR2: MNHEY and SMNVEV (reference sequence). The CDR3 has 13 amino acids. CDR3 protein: CTSSVEFNSPLHF. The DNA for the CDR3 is TGTACCAGCAGTGTTGAATTTAATTCACCCCTCCACTTT.

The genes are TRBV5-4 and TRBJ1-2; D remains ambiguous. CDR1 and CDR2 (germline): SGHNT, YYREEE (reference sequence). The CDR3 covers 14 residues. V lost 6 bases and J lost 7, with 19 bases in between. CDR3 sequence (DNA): TGTGCCAGCATCGGAGGGCATTCTACCCGTGGCTACACCTTC. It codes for CASIGGHSTRGYTF.

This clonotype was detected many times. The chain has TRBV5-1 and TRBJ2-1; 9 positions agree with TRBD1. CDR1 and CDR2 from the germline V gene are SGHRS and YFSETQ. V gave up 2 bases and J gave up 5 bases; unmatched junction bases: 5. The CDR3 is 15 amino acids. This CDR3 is CASSLLGQGNNEQFF. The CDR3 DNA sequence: TGCGCCAGCAGCTTACTGGGACAGGGAAACAATGAGCAGTTCTTC. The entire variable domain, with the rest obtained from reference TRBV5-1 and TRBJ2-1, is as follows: KAGVTQTPRYLIKTRGQQVTLSCSPISGHRSVSWYQQTPGQGLQFLFEYFSETQRNKGNFPGRFSGRQFSNSRSEMNVSTLELGDSALYLCASSLLGQGNNEQFFGPGTRLTVL.

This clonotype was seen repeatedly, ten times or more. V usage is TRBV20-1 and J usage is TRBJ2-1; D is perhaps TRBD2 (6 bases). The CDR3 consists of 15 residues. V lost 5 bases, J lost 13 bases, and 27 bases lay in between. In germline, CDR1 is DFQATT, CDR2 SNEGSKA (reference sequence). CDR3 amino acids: CSADYLALEGDFQFF. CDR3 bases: TGCAGTGCTGACTACCTAGCGTTAGAGGGAGATTTCCAGTTCTTC.

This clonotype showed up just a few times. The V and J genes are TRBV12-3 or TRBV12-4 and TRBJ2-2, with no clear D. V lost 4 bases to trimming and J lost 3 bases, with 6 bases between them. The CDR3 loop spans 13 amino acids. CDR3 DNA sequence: TGTGCCAGCAGTTACCTTTACACCGGGGAGCTGTTTTTT. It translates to CASSYLYTGELFF.

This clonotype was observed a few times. This CDR3 is CSAQLRRDQETQYF. In DNA, the CDR3 is TGCAGTGCCCAGCTTCGAAGGGATCAAGAGACCCAGTACTTC. The chain has TRBV20-1 and TRBJ2-5; no firm D call. Trimming stripped 6 bases from V and 2 bases from J, with 16 bases between. Germline CDR1 is DFQATT and CDR2 is SNEGSKA (reference sequence). The length of the CDR3 is 14 residues.

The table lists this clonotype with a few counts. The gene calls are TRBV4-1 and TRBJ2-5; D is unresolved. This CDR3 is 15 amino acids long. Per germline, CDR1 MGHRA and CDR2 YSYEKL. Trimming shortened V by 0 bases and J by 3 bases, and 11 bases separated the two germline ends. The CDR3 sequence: CASSQEALYKETQYF. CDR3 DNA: TGCGCCAGCAGCCAAGAGGCCCTGTATAAAGAGACCCAGTACTTC.

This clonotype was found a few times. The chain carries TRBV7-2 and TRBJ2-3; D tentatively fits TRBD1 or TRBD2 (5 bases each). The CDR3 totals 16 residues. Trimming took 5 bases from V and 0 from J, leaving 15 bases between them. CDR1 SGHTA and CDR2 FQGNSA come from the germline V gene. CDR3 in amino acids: CASSPPGRGSTDTQYF. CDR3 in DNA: TGTGCCAGCAGCCCCCCGGGGCGAGGAAGCACAGATACGCAGTATTTT. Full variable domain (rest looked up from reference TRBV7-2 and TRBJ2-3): GAGVSQSPSNKVTEKGKDVELRCDPISGHTALYWYRQSLGQGLEFLIYFQGNSAPDKSGLPSDRFSAERTGGSVSTLTIQRTQQEDSAVYLCASSPPGRGSTDTQYFGPGTRLTVL.

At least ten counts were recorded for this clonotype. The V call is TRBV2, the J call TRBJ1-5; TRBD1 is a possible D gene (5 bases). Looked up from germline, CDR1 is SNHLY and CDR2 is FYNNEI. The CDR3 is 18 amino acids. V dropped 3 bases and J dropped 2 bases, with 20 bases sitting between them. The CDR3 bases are TGTGCCAGCAGTGAGGGTCTTCAGGGAGGAGCGGGCAATCAGCCCCAGCATTTT. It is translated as CASSEGLQGGAGNQPQHF.

The CDR3 protein is CASSFSDLSGISSYEQYF. As DNA, the CDR3 is TGTGCCAGCAGTTTCTCCGACCTAAGCGGGATAAGCTCCTACGAGCAGTACTTC. The chain has TRBV12-3 or TRBV12-4 and TRBJ2-7; 7 bases match TRBD2. The CDR3 spans 18 residues. Trimming cost V 3 bases and J 0 bases; bases outside gene matches: 14.

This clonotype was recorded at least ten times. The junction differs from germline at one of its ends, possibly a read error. CDR3 coding DNA: TGTGCCAGCAGCTCCTCGACTAAATGGCCTATCTTC. Protein: CASSSSTKWPIF. The V gene is TRBV7-6, the J gene TRBJ2-1; D is possibly TRBD2 (5 bases). The CDR3 sequence is 12 residues long. Looked up from germline, CDR1 is SGHVS and CDR2 is FNYEAQ.

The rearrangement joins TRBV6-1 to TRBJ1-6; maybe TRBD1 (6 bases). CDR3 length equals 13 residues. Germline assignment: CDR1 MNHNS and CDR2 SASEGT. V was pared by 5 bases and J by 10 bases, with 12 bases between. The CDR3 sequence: CASSHNRDSPLHF. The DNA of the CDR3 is TGTGCCAGCAGTCATAACAGGGACTCACCCCTCCACTTT.

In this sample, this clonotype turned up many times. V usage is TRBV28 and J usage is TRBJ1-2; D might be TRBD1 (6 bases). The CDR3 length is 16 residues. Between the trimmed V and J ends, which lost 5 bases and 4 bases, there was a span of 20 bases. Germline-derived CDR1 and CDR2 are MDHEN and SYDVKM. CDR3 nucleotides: TGTGCCAGCAGTGCCCCACGTGGGGGGCGAGGCTATGGCTACACCTTC. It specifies CASSAPRGGRGYGYTF.

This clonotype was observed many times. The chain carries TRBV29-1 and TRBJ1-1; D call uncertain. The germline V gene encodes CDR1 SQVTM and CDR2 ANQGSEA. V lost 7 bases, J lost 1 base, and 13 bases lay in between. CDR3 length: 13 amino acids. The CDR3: CSGEDPRNTEAFF. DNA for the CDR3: TGCAGCGGAGAGGACCCGCGGAACACTGAAGCTTTCTTT.